One and the same sample provided the 6 T cell receptor beta chains below, sequenced in a study of OX40 agonist ivuxolimab in advanced cancers. Assay used: immunoSEQ multiplex PCR; TCRdb lists only in-frame clones, some missing. Of about 12,000 clones listed, approximately 82% are singletons. This sample comprised CD4+ or CD8+ T cells sorted from blood, obtained in a trial of the OX40 agonist ivuxolimab. The receptors shown here come from an adult with an advanced solid tumor such as melanoma, head and neck, liver or kidney cancer.

This clone was observed a few times. The chain carries TRBV19 and TRBJ2-1; 14 positions match TRBD2. V lost 5 bases to trimming and J lost 4 bases; unmatched junction nucleotides: 1. Germline CDR1 and CDR2: LNHDA and SQIVND (reference sequence). The CDR3 spans 15 residues. The CDR3 protein is CASSGTSGSYNEQFF. In DNA form, the CDR3 reads TGTGCCAGTAGTGGGACTAGCGGGAGTTACAATGAGCAGTTCTTC.

In this sample, this clone turned up once. The chain is built from TRBV6-1 and TRBJ2-3, with D perhaps matching TRBD1 (5 bases). The CDR3 length is 16 residues. CDR1 and CDR2 from the germline V gene are MNHNS and SASEGT. V dropped 0 bases and J dropped 8 bases, with 18 bases sitting between them. CDR3 sequence reads: CASSEAQGTGSGTQYF. The CDR3 DNA reads as TGTGCCAGCAGTGAAGCGCAGGGTACGGGCTCGGGTACGCAGTATTTT.

The chain joins TRBV19 to TRBJ1-1, with 9 bases lining up with TRBD1. V was pared by 5 bases and J by 1 base, with 2 bases of the junction left unmatched. This CDR3 region has 14 residues. CDR1 is LNHDA, CDR2 SQIVND, per germline (reference sequence). The CDR3: CASSLGQGNTEAFF. CDR3 coding DNA: TGTGCCAGTAGTCTGGGACAGGGGAACACTGAAGCTTTCTTT.

The chain joins TRBV19 to TRBJ2-7, with D perhaps TRBD1 (6 bases). The germline V gene encodes CDR1 LNHDA and CDR2 SQIVND (reference sequence). Trimming removed 4 bases from V and 3 bases from J, with 10 bases in between. CDR3 size: 13 residues. CDR3 DNA: TGTGCCAGTAGTACGGGGACACTCTACGAGCAGTACTTC. Translation: CASSTGTLYEQYF.

The chain links TRBV19 to TRBJ2-1; 10 bases agree with TRBD1. Germline CDR1 is LNHDA and CDR2 is SQIVND (reference sequence). The J segment lost 2 bases and the V segment lost 6 bases, leaving 7 bases of the junction unmatched. The CDR3 sequence is 16 residues long. CDR3 in DNA: TGTGCCAGTAGGATCGGGGGACAGGGGCCCTACAATGAGCAGTTCTTC. Protein product: CASRIGGQGPYNEQFF.

The rearrangement joins TRBV18 to TRBJ1-5; a weak D match, TRBD1 (6 bases). Germline V gene lookup returns CDR1 KGHSH and CDR2 LQKENI. The CDR3 consists of 15 residues. Trimming took off 6 bases at V and 0 bases at J, with 12 bases between the two ends. The CDR3 protein is CASSQGQVSNQPQHF. As DNA, the CDR3 is TGTGCCAGCTCCCAGGGGCAAGTTAGCAATCAGCCCCAGCATTTT.